This T cell receptor beta chain was found in a study of T-cell reconstitution after alpha-beta-depleted transplantation in children. Researchers prepared the TCRbeta library using unique molecular identifiers, the study reports. Via MiXCR, TCRdb re-called the PCR reads, giving one row per CDR3 protein. The sample lists around 600,000 distinct CDR3 sequences, roughly 23% seen once, with roughly 15% in the top ten. CDR3 length equals 15 residues. After removal of 3 bases from V and 4 bases from J, the junction contained 3 bases not matched to a gene. Germline V lookup: CDR1 DFQATT, CDR2 SNEGSKA (reference sequence).

The V and J genes are TRBV20-1 and TRBJ2-1; 13 bases map to TRBD2. The sequence derives from a boy in the first two years of life who had a stem cell transplant for acute myeloid leukemia, so the T cells may come from the graft donor. Sequencing was performed on PBMCs, mostly from graft donor cells, taken 360 days after TCRalphabeta/CD19-depleted stem cell transplant. The CDR3 here is CSASEGLAGYNEQFF. The CDR3 DNA is TGCAGTGCTAGTGAGGGACTAGCGGGATACAATGAGCAGTTCTTC.